This T cell receptor (beta chain) was found in a study of blood T cell repertoires in COVID-19. This CDR3 comprises 17 residues. J was trimmed by 5 bases and V by 4 bases; bases with no gene match: 15. Germline V gene data show CDR1 as KGHSH and CDR2 as LQKENI. Sequencing used immunoSEQ multiplex PCR; TCRdb keeps in-frame clones, though not all of them. This table holds some 240,000 clones, roughly 86% found once. The receptor was isolated from a woman between 40 and 55 years old with acute COVID-19. The rearrangement joins TRBV18 to TRBJ2-5; 8 nucleotides align to TRBD2. Sample: PBMCs or T cells enriched from blood (not recorded which). The CDR3 here is CASSRRGGDSGLETQYF. The CDR3 coding sequence is TGTGCCAGCTCACGACGGGGGGGAGACAGTGGTTTGGAGACCCAGTACTTC.